The T cell receptor (beta chain) described here comes from a study of T cell repertoires in cytomegalovirus infection. In the study overall: Epitope selection comprised recently identified HLA-C-restricted CMV epitopes and well-studied HLA-B-restricted CMV epitopes.

Study results and limitations: The response measured ex vivo was dominated by TCR beta clonotypes (HLA-C-restricted and CMV-specific).

This clonotype has only a few counts. The target antigen is unknown. TCRdb called the reads again in MiXCR, with one record for every CDR3 protein. The sample includes fewer than 1,000,000 distinct CDR3 sequences, more than 25% seen only once; the top ten take about an eighth. The sequence was obtained from a human donor in good health (CMV status not recorded). Some clones in this sample may be carry-over from other donors' samples. The sample was cultured CD8+ T cells from PBMCs, taken from culture after CMV antigen stimulation.

In DNA form, the CDR3 reads TGTGCCAGCGGATACCCCGGGACAGGGGACACACGAGACTACAATGAGCAGTTCTTC. It codes for CASGYPGTGDTRDYNEQFF. The chain combines TRBV28 with TRBJ2-1, with TRBD1 matching 10 bases. Trimming removed 8 bases from V and 3 bases from J; junction bases left unmatched: 19. The CDR3 is 19 residues long. The germline V gene has CDR1 MDHEN and CDR2 SYDVKM.